Shown below are 6 T cell receptor beta chains from a single sample sequenced in a study of early T cells in non-severe SARS-CoV-2 infection. TCRdb reprocessed the 5' RACE reads with MiXCR, giving one entry per CDR3 protein. The table lists some 87,000 distinct CDR3 sequences, about an eighth of them singletons. Sequenced material: whole blood. The receptors stem from an adult who was a healthcare worker with PCR-confirmed SARS-CoV-2 infection or an uninfected control (not recorded which).

This clonotype was counted a few times. The chain links TRBV20-1 to TRBJ1-2; D not certain. Germline V gene sequence: CDR1 DFQATT, CDR2 SNEGSKA (reference sequence). Trimming took 0 bases from V and 4 from J, leaving 3 bases between them. The CDR3 is 11 amino acids. In nucleotides, the CDR3 is TGCAGTGCTAGAGAGGCCTATGGCTACACCTTC. Residues: CSAREAYGYTF.

The J gene is TRBJ2-3, the V gene TRBV5-1, with a weak D call TRBD2 (6 bases). Trimming cost V 4 bases and J 2 bases, with 11 bases left between them. The length of the CDR3 is 14 residues. CDR1 is SGHRS, CDR2 YFSETQ, per germline. The DNA of the CDR3 is TGCGCCAGCAGCCCCGGGGGTACCACAGATACGCAGTATTTT. Translation gives CASSPGGTTDTQYF.

J is TRBJ2-1 and V is TRBV29-1; D is unclear. CDR1 is SQVTM, CDR2 ANQGSEA, per germline. The V and J ends lost 0 bases and 8 bases respectively, with 8 bases between them. The CDR3 sequence is 12 residues long. CDR3 bases: TGCAGCGTTGAAGATCTTTTCGATGAGCAGTTCTTC. This codes for CSVEDLFDEQFF.

A note on this clonotype: The junction departs from germline at one end; a sequencing error may be responsible. The rearrangement uses TRBV12-3 or TRBV12-4 and TRBJ2-5; 7 positions agree with TRBD1. The CDR3 contains 13 residues. In DNA form, the CDR3 reads TGTGCCAGCAGAACCGGAGACAGGGAGTCTTTCGTCTTC. It yields the protein CASRTGDRESFVF.

The sample holds many counts of this clonotype. The chain uses TRBV7-3 and TRBJ1-1; weak D call: TRBD1 (6 bases). Germline-derived CDR1 and CDR2 are SGHTA and FQGTGA. V lost 2 bases and J 4 bases, leaving 11 bases between the germline ends. The CDR3 runs 14 residues. The CDR3 region is CASSLLSRGTEAFF. DNA of the CDR3: TGTGCCAGCAGCTTATTATCCAGGGGCACTGAAGCTTTCTTT.

The table lists this clonotype with many counts. The chain recombines TRBV7-9 with TRBJ2-7, with 10 bases fitting TRBD1. CDR3 length: 15 amino acids. J was trimmed by 2 bases and V by 4 bases; bases with no gene match: 5. CDR1 SEHNR and CDR2 FQNEAQ come from the germline V gene (reference sequence). The CDR3 sequence: CASSSPDRGAYEQYF. The CDR3 bases are TGTGCCAGCAGCTCACCGGACAGGGGGGCCTACGAGCAGTACTTC. Full variable domain (missing parts from reference TRBV7-9 and TRBJ2-7): DTGVSQNPRHKITKRGQNVTFRCDPISEHNRLYWYRQTLGQGPEFLTYFQNEAQLEKSRLLSDRFSAERPKGSFSTLEIQRTEQGDSAMYLCASSSPDRGAYEQYFGPGTRLTVT.